The 5 T cell receptor beta chains below come from one sample, sequenced in a study of T-cell reconstitution after alpha-beta-depleted transplantation in children. The library targeted TCRbeta and was prepared with unique molecular identifiers. TCRdb itself ran the PCR reads through MiXCR, one entry per CDR3 protein. The repertoire holds 500,000 or so distinct CDR3 sequences, with over 25% as singletons. Here the sequenced sample was PBMCs from the stem cell graft donor, taken from the stem cell graft. Source of these receptors: a human donor who donated a stem cell graft to a child with aplastic anemia.

V gene TRBV7-9 combines with J gene TRBJ2-7; no clear D gene. V was clipped by 3 bases and J by 2 bases, with 11 bases between them. CDR3 length: 14 amino acids. The germline V gene has CDR1 SEHNR and CDR2 FQNEAQ (reference sequence). The CDR3 DNA sequence: TGTGCCAGCAGCTTGGATATAGAGCCCTACGAGCAGTACTTC. Encoded protein: CASSLDIEPYEQYF.

Only a few counts were recorded for this clonotype. The gene calls are TRBV19 and TRBJ1-1; no reliable D call. The CDR3 sequence is 13 residues long. V was cut by 7 bases and J by 2 bases, with 11 bases left in between. The V gene's germline CDR1 is LNHDA and CDR2 SQIVND (reference sequence). The CDR3, as DNA: TGTGCCAGTAAATCAGACCTCAACACTGAAGCTTTCTTT. The encoded protein is CASKSDLNTEAFF.

This clonotype has a single count. DNA for the CDR3: TGTGCCAGCAGCCGCCGCGTGACAGGGGATGGCTACACCTTC. Protein: CASSRRVTGDGYTF. The V call is TRBV7-9, the J call TRBJ1-2; 8 bases line up with TRBD1. The length of the CDR3 is 14 residues. The V and J ends lost 5 bases and 6 bases, in that order; junction bases with no gene match: 8. Germline CDR1 and CDR2: SEHNR and FQNEAQ (reference sequence).

The V and J genes are TRBV12-3 or TRBV12-4 and TRBJ1-2; D unresolved. V was pared by 0 bases and J by 4 bases, with 15 bases between. The CDR3 runs 16 residues. Here the CDR3 DNA reads TGTGCCAGCAGTTTAGCGCTAGGAAGTCGGGGCTATGGCTACACCTTC. This translates into CASSLALGSRGYGYTF.

This clonotype has a handful of counts. The chain links TRBV27 to TRBJ1-6, with 7 nucleotides matching TRBD1. This CDR3 is built from 14 residues. Germline lookup yields CDR1 MNHEY and CDR2 SMNVEV (reference sequence). Trimming removed 6 bases from V and 8 bases from J; junction bases left unmatched: 7. The CDR3 DNA is TGTGCCAGCAGCTCACAGGGGACTTATTCACCCCTCCACTTT. This sequence encodes CASSSQGTYSPLHF.